Reported below is one T cell receptor (beta chain). The repertoire was sequenced with immunoSEQ multiplex PCR; TCRdb's copy has only in-frame clones and lacks some. The sample records around 280,000 clones, 90% being singletons. The data were obtained in a study of blood T cell repertoires in COVID-19. Study context: In each case, the material was cDNA or gDNA derived from T cells, B-cell-depleted T cells, or PBMCs.

Participants came from about 24 US areas, aged about 18 to 90 years. Germline lookup yields CDR1 KGHSH and CDR2 LQKENI. The CDR3 is 18 amino acids. V lost 4 bases and J lost 6; bases outside the gene matches: 16. J is TRBJ1-4 and V is TRBV18, with 8 bases identical to TRBD1. The receptor was derived from a woman aged 18-29 years with acute COVID-19. Sequencing was performed on PBMCs or T cells enriched from blood (not recorded which). The CDR3 loop reads CASSRNPRPGTGHEKLFF. The CDR3 region has the DNA TGTGCCAGCTCACGCAACCCGCGCCCCGGGACAGGTCATGAAAAACTGTTTTTT.